The 10 T cell receptor beta chains below were found in one sample sequenced in a study of graft-versus-host responses after intestinal transplantation. No antigen has been assigned to these receptors. Profiling relied on immunoSEQ multiplex PCR, and the TCRdb table lists in-frame clones only, not all of them. This table holds 84,000 or so clones, 80% to 95% found once. This specimen consisted of unstimulated CD4+ T cells sorted from spleen or lymph node cells, obtained before intestinal transplant. The receptors stem from a human donor who received an intestinal transplant.

This clone was seen a handful of times. V and J are TRBV7-3 and TRBJ2-3; weak D call: TRBD1 (5 bases). V gave up 9 bases and J gave up 3 bases, with 19 bases separating them. Germline lookup yields CDR1 SGHTA and CDR2 FQGTGA. The CDR3 is 15 residues long. CDR3 DNA: TGTGCCAGTACCGAGTTTGGGGCCCGAACAGATACGCAGTATTTT. Translated, it gives CASTEFGARTDTQYF.

The chain links TRBV6-5 to TRBJ1-1; TRBD1 is a possible D gene (5 bases). In germline, CDR1 is MNHEY, CDR2 SVGAGI. The CDR3 is 14 amino acids. Trimming took 8 bases from V and 1 from J, leaving 14 bases between them. CDR3 region: CASLQAGTNTEAFF. CDR3 sequence (DNA): TGTGCCAGCTTACAGGCAGGGACGAACACTGAAGCTTTCTTT.

V usage is TRBV15 and J usage is TRBJ2-7; D possibly matches TRBD1 or TRBD2 (5 bases each). Trimming pared 3 bases from V and 2 bases from J, leaving 14 bases between. CDR3 length: 15 amino acids. CDR1 and CDR2 from the germline V gene are LNHNV and YYDKDF (reference sequence). The CDR3 is CATSSLGERPYEQYF. The CDR3 DNA reads as TGTGCCACCAGCAGTTTAGGGGAGCGCCCCTACGAGCAGTACTTC.

The chain uses TRBV6-5 and TRBJ2-3; D could derive from TRBD1 or TRBD2 (5 bases each). CDR3 length: 15 residues. Trimming left V 4 bases short and J 3 bases short, with 14 bases between. CDR1 MNHEY and CDR2 SVGAGI come from the germline V gene. The CDR3, as DNA: TGTGCCAGCAGTTGGGGACGGGTGGGAACAGATACGCAGTATTTT. Residues: CASSWGRVGTDTQYF.

The genes are TRBV7-8 and TRBJ2-7, with a tentative D call TRBD1 (6 bases). CDR1 and CDR2 from the germline V gene are SGHVS and FQNEAQ. The V and J ends lost 4 bases and 4 bases respectively, with 17 bases between them. The CDR3 runs 15 residues. CDR3 coding DNA: TGTGCCAGCAGCTCCCGGAGGACAGTAATTTACGAGCAGTACTTC. Translated: CASSSRRTVIYEQYF.

The chain joins TRBV5-5 to TRBJ1-2; D remains ambiguous. Germline V gene data show CDR1 as SGHKS and CDR2 as YYEKEE (reference sequence). Trimming left V 1 base short and J 4 bases short, with 11 bases between. This CDR3 comprises 14 residues. This CDR3 is CASSLNLPSYGYTF. The CDR3 nucleotides read TGTGCCAGCAGCTTGAACCTCCCTAGCTATGGCTACACCTTC.

This clone was recorded only once. The genes are TRBV4-1 and TRBJ2-3; D unclear. This CDR3 comprises 12 residues. Trimming shortened V by 1 base and J by 6 bases, and 5 bases separated the two germline ends. In germline, CDR1 is MGHRA, CDR2 YSYEKL. CDR3 sequence reads: CASSQVGDTQYF. The CDR3 DNA sequence: TGCGCCAGCAGCCAAGTAGGTGATACGCAGTATTTT.

In its sample, this clone was seen once. V is TRBV19 and J is TRBJ1-2, with TRBD1 identical over 7 bases. The length of the CDR3 is 15 residues. Germline V gene lookup returns CDR1 LNHDA and CDR2 SQIVND (reference sequence). With 3 bases clipped from V and 2 bases from J, the junction kept 6 bases outside the gene matches. The CDR3 reads CASSITSGGNYGYTF. The DNA of the CDR3 is TGTGCCAGTAGTATCACCTCAGGGGGGAACTATGGCTACACCTTC.

V and J are TRBV5-4 and TRBJ2-2; D remains unclear. Trimming stripped 0 bases from V and 2 bases from J, with 5 bases between. The CDR3 extends over 14 amino acids. The germline V gene has CDR1 SGHNT and CDR2 YYREEE (reference sequence). CDR3 nucleotides: TGTGCCAGCAGCTTGGAACCCAACACCGGGGAGCTGTTTTTT. Residues: CASSLEPNTGELFF.

This chain links TRBV18 with TRBJ1-1; D not resolved. CDR1 is KGHSH, CDR2 LQKENI, per germline. V gave up 3 bases and J gave up 7 bases, with 12 bases separating them. This CDR3 is 13 amino acids long. Written as DNA, the CDR3 is TGTGCCAGCTCACCTGAGGCGTGGGGTGAAGCTTTCTTT. It specifies CASSPEAWGEAFF.